This T cell receptor (beta chain) derives from a study of shared clonotypes between healthy human individuals. Details on this clone: Its target is unknown.

Trimming stripped 4 bases from V and 3 bases from J, with 17 bases between. Germline V gene data show CDR1 as SGHNT and CDR2 as YYREEE (reference sequence). The CDR3 extends over 15 amino acids. Overall study findings and caveats: Across a handful of donors, naive CD4 shared about 5%, naive CD8 over 3%, memory CD4 less than 2.5%, memory CD8 0.4%. Memory subsets generally showed smaller estimated richness than naive subsets did. In having few donors, the study represented limited genetic and exposure-history diversity.

Genomic DNA (from each subset) was split evenly across several immunoSEQ plates. Method: immunoSEQ multiplex PCR; TCRdb's copy keeps in-frame clones and lacks some. The sample has about 1.5 million clones; approximately 98% are singletons. The chain recombines TRBV5-4 with TRBJ2-7; TRBD1 might be the D (5 bases). The sequence came from a man aged 25-45 years in good health. The sequenced sample consisted of naive CD4+ T cells sorted from blood. The subset denotes: CD45RA+ positively selected. The CDR3 region is CASSTPTVSNYEQYF. The CDR3 DNA is TGTGCCAGCAGCACACCGACAGTCTCCAACTACGAGCAGTACTTC.